This TCR beta chain was profiled in a study of cytomegalovirus exposure and HLA in healthy donors. General observations from the study: TCR beta V segments were, for the most part, productive about 87% or about 30% of the time in an earlier analysis. For most TCR sequences rarity was the rule, although some public TCRs occurred in many donors.

The sample holds a few counts of this clone. What it binds is not known. 60 Vbeta and 13 Jbeta primers were used in PCR. Profiled with immunoSEQ multiplex PCR; TCRdb holds only in-frame clones, not every one. The sample has 50,000 to 75,000 clones; approximately 80% are singletons. The CDR3 sequence is 16 residues long. CDR1 and CDR2 from the germline V gene are SGHRS and YFSETQ. V lost 3 bases and J lost 9; bases outside the gene matches: 14. The chain carries TRBV5-1 and TRBJ2-1, with 8 positions matching TRBD2. This TCR came from a human donor in good health. The material sequenced was PBMCs. The CDR3 is CASSWEIGGALGEQFF. In DNA, the CDR3 is TGCGCCAGCAGCTGGGAGATCGGGGGGGCCTTGGGTGAGCAGTTCTTC. Variable domain in full (rest from reference TRBV5-1 and TRBJ2-1): KAGVTQTPRYLIKTRGQQVTLSCSPISGHRSVSWYQQTPGQGLQFLFEYFSETQRNKGNFPGRFSGRQFSNSRSEMNVSTLELGDSALYLCASSWEIGGALGEQFFGPGTRLTVL.